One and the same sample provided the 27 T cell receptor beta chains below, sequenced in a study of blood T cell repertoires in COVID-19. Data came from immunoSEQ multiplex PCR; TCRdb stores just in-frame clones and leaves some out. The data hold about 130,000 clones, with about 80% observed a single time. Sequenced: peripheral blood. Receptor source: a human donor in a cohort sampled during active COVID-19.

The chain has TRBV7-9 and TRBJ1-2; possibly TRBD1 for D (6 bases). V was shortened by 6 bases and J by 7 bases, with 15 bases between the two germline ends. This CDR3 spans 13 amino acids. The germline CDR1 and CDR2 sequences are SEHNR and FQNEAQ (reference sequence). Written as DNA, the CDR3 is TGTGCCAGCAGACCCGACAGGCTGGTTGGCTACACCTTC. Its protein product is CASRPDRLVGYTF.

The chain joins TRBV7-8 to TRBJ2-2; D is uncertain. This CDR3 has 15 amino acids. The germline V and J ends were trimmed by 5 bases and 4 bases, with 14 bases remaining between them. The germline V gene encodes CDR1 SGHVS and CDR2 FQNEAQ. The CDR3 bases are TGTGCCAGCAGCCCCCCGGCAGGTCCCACCGGGGAGCTGTTTTTT. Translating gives CASSPPAGPTGELFF.

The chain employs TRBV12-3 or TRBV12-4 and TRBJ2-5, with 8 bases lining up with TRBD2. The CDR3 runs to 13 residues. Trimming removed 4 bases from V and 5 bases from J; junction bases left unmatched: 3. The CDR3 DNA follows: TGTGCCAGCAGTTCTCGGGGGGGGGAGACCCAGTACTTC. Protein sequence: CASSSRGGETQYF.

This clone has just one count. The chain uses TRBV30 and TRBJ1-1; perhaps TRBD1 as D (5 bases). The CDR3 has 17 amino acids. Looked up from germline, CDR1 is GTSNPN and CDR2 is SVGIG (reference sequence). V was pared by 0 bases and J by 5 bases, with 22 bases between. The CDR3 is CAWSVRRGYGGGTEAFF. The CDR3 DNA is TGTGCCTGGAGTGTACGTCGGGGGTATGGGGGAGGTACTGAAGCTTTCTTT.

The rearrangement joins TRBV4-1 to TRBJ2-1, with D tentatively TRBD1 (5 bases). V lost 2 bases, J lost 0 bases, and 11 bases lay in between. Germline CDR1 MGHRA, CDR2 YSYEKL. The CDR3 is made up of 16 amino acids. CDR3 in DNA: TGCGCCAGCAGCCAACCGACAGTTAGCTCCTACAATGAGCAGTTCTTC. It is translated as CASSQPTVSSYNEQFF.

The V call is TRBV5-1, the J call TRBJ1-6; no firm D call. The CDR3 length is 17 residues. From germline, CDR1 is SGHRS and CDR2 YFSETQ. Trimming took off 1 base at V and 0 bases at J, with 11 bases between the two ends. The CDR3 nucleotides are TGCGCCAGCAGCTTGCAAGTCCGTAGCTCCTATAATTCACCCCTCCACTTT. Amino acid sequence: CASSLQVRSSYNSPLHF.

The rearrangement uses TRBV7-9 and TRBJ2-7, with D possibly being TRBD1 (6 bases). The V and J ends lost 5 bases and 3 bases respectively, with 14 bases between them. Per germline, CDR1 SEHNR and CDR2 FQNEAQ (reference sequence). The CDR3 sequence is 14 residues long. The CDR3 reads CASSQGPLDYEQYF. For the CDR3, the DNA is TGTGCCAGCAGCCAGGGGCCCCTTGACTACGAGCAGTACTTC.

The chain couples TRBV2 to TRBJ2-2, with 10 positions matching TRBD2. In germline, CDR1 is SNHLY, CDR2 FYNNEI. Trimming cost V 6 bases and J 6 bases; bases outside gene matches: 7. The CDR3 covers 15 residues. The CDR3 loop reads CASRTGTSVPGELFF. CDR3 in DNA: TGTGCCAGCAGGACCGGGACTAGCGTACCCGGGGAGCTGTTTTTT.

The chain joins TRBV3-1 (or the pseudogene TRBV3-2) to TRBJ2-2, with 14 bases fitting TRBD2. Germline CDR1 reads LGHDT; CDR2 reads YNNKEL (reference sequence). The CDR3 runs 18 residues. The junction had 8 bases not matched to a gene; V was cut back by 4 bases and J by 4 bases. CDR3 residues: CASSLGLAGAQSTGELFF. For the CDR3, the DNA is TGTGCCAGCAGCCTGGGACTAGCGGGGGCCCAATCCACCGGGGAGCTGTTTTTT.

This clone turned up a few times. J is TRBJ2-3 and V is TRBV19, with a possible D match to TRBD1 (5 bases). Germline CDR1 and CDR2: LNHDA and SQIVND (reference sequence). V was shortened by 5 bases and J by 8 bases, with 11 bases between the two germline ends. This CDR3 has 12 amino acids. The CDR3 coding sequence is TGTGCCAGTAGTCTCAGGGCAGGTACGCAGTATTTT. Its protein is CASSLRAGTQYF.

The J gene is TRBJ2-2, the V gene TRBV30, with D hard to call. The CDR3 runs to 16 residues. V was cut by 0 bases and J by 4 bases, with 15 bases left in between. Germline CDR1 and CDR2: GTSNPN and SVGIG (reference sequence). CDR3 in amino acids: CAWSVGRAFSTGELFF. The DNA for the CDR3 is TGTGCCTGGAGTGTAGGCAGAGCGTTCTCCACCGGGGAGCTGTTTTTT.

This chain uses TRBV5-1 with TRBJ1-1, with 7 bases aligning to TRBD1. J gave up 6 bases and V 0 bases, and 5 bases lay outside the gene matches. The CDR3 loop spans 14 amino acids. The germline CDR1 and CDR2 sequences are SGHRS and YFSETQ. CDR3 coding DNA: TGCGCCAGCAGCTTGGCCCCTACAGGGGCTGAAGCTTTCTTT. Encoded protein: CASSLAPTGAEAFF.

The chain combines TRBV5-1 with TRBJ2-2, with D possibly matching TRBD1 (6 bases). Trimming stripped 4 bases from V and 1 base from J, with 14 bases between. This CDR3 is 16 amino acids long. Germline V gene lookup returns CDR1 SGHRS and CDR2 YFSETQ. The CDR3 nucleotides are TGCGCCAGCAGCCAGGGGCTAGGGCGGAACACCGGGGAGCTGTTTTTT. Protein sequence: CASSQGLGRNTGELFF.

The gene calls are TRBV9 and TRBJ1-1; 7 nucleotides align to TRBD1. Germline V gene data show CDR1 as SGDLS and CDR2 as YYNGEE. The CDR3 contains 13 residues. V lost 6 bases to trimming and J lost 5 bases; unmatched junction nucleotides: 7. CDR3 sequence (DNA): TGTGCCAGCACCATGATACAGGGGACTGAAGCTTTCTTT. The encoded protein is CASTMIQGTEAFF.

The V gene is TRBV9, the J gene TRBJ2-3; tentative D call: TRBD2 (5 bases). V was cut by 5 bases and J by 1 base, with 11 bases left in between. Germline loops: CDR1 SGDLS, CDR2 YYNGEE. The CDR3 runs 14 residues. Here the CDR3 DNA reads TGTGCCAGCAGTAGTTACGGGGGCACAGATACGCAGTATTTT. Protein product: CASSSYGGTDTQYF.

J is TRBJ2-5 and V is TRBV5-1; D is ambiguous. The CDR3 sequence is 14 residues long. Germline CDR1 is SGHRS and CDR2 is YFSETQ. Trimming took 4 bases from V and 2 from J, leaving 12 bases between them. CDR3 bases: TGCGCCAGCAGCCGTGGAGTGGGTCAAGAGACCCAGTACTTC. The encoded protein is CASSRGVGQETQYF.

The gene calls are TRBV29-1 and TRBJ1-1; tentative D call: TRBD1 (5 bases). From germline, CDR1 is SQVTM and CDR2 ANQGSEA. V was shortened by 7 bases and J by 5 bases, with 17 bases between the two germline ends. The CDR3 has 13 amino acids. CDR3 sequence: CSALGQGVTEAFF. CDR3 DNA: TGCAGCGCCCTCGGGCAAGGGGTGACTGAAGCTTTCTTT.

CDR3 coding DNA: TGTGCCAGCAGCGACAGGGGGCAAGGCTACACCTTC. Protein sequence: CASSDRGQGYTF. The chain recombines TRBV6-2 or TRBV6-3 with TRBJ1-2; 10 bases align to TRBD1. The germline gives CDR1 MNHEY, CDR2 SVGEGT. V trimming: 6 bases; J trimming: 8 bases; junction bases outside the gene matches: 3. The CDR3 covers 12 residues.

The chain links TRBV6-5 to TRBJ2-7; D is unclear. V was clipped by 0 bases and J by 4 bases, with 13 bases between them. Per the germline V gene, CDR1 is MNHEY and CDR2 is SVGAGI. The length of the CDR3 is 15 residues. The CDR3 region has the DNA TGTGCCAGCAGTTACTCACCGGGTTGGCCTTACGAGCAGTACTTC. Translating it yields CASSYSPGWPYEQYF.

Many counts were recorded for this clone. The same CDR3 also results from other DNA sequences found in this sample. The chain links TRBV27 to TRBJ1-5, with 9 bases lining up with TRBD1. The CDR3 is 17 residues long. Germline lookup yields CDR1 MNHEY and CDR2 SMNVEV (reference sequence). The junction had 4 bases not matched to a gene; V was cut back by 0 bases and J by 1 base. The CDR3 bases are TGTGCCAGCAGTTTATCGGCAGGACAGGGGAGCAATCAGCCCCAGCATTTT. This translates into CASSLSAGQGSNQPQHF.

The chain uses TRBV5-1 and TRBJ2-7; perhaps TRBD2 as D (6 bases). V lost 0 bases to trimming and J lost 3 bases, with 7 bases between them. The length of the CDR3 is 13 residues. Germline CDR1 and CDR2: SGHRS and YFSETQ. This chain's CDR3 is CASSLATSYEQYF. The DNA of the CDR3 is TGCGCCAGCAGCTTGGCGACTAGCTACGAGCAGTACTTC.

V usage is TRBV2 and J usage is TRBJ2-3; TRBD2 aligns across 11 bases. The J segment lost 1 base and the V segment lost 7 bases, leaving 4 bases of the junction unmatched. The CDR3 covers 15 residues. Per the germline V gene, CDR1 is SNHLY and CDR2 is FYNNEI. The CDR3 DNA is TGTGCCAGCACCGGACTAGCGGGCGGCACAGATACGCAGTATTTT. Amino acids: CASTGLAGGTDTQYF. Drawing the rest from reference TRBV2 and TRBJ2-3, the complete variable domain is EPEVTQTPSHQVTQMGQEVILRCVPISNHLYFYWYRQILGQKVEFLVSFYNNEISEKSEIFDDQFSVERPDGSNFTLKIRSTKLEDSAMYFCASTGLAGGTDTQYFGPGTRLTVL.

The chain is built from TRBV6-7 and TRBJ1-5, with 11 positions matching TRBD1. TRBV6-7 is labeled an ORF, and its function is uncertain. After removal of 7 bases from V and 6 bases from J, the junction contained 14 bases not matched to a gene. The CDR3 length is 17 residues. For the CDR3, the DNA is TGTGCCAGCACTACCCGGCGGGGGGACAGGGGGGTTCAGCCCCAGCATTTT. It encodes CASTTRRGDRGVQPQHF.

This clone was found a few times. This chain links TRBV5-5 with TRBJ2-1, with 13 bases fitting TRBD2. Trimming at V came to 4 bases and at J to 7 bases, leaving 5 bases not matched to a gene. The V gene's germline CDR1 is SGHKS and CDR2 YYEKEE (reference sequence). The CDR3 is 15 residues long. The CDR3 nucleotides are TGTGCCAGCAGCCCCTCGGGACTAGCGGGGAATGAGCAGTTCTTC. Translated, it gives CASSPSGLAGNEQFF.

CDR3: CASSLQGTNYEQYF. The CDR3 DNA reads TGTGCCAGCAGTTTGCAGGGAACGAATTACGAGCAGTACTTC. V and J are TRBV28 and TRBJ2-7; D possibly corresponds to TRBD1 (5 bases). V lost 3 bases and J 4 bases, leaving 13 bases between the germline ends. The CDR3 spans 14 residues. Per the germline V gene, CDR1 is MDHEN and CDR2 is SYDVKM.

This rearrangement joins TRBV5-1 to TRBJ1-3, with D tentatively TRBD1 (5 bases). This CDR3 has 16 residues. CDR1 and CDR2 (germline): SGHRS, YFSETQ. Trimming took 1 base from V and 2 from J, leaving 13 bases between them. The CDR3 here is CASSLNRGLAGNTIYF. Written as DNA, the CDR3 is TGCGCCAGCAGCTTGAATAGGGGATTAGCTGGAAACACCATATATTTT. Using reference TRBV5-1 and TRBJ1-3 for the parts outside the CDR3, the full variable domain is KAGVTQTPRYLIKTRGQQVTLSCSPISGHRSVSWYQQTPGQGLQFLFEYFSETQRNKGNFPGRFSGRQFSNSRSEMNVSTLELGDSALYLCASSLNRGLAGNTIYFGEGSWLTVV.

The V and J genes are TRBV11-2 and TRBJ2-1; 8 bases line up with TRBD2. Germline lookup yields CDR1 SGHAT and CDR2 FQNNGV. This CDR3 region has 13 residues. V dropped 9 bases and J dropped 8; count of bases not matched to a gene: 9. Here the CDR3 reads CASTGGGHDEQFF. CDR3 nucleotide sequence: TGTGCCAGTACTGGCGGGGGGCACGATGAGCAGTTCTTC.